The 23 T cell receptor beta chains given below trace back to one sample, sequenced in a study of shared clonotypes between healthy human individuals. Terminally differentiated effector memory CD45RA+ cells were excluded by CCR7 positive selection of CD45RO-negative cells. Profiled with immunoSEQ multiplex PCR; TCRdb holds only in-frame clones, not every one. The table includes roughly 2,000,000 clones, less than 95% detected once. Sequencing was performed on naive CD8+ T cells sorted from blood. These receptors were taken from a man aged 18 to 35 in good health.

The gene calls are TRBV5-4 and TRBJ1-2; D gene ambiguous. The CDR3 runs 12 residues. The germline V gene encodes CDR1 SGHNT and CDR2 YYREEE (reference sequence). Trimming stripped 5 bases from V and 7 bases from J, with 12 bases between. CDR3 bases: TGTGCCAGCAGTTGGCTAGGAGCTGGCTACACCTTC. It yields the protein CASSWLGAGYTF.

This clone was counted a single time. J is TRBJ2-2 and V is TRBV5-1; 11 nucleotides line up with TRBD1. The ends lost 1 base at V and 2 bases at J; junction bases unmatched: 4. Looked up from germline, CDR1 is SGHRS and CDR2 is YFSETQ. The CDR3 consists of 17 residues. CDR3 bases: TGCGCCAGCAGCTTGATGCGGACAGGGGGCAACACCGGGGAGCTGTTTTTT. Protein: CASSLMRTGGNTGELFF. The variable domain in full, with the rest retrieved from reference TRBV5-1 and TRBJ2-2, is KAGVTQTPRYLIKTRGQQVTLSCSPISGHRSVSWYQQTPGQGLQFLFEYFSETQRNKGNFPGRFSGRQFSNSRSEMNVSTLELGDSALYLCASSLMRTGGNTGELFFGEGSRLTVL.

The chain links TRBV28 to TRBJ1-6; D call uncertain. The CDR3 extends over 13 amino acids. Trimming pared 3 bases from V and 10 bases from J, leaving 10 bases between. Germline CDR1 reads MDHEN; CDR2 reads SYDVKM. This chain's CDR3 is CASSFRRGSPLHF. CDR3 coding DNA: TGTGCCAGCAGTTTTAGGCGCGGATCACCCCTCCACTTT. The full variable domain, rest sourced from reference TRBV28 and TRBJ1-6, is DVKVTQSSRYLVKRTGEKVFLECVQDMDHENMFWYRQDPGLGLRLIYFSYDVKMKEKGDIPEGYSVSREKKERFSLILESASTNQTSMYLCASSFRRGSPLHFGNGTRLTVT.

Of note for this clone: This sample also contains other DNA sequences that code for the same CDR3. Here the CDR3 reads CSVPLAGGTDTQYF. DNA of the CDR3: TGCAGCGTTCCTCTAGCGGGGGGGACAGATACGCAGTATTTT. The V gene is TRBV29-1, the J gene TRBJ2-3, with 12 bases that match TRBD2. After removal of 5 bases from V and 3 bases from J, the junction contained 3 bases not matched to a gene. CDR3 length equals 14 residues. The V gene's germline CDR1 is SQVTM and CDR2 ANQGSEA.

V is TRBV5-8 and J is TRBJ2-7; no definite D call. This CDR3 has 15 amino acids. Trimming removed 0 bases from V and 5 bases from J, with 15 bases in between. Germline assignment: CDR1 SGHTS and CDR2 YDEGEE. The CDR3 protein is CASSLAGRASDEQYF. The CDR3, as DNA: TGTGCCAGCAGCTTGGCGGGTAGGGCTTCCGACGAGCAGTACTTC.

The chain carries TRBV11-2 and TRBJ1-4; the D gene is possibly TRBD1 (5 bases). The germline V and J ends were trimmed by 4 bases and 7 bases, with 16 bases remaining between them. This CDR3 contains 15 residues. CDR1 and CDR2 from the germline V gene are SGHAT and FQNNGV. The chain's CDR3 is CASSSSGRGVEKLFF. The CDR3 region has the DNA TGTGCCAGCAGCTCCTCGGGAAGGGGAGTTGAAAAACTGTTTTTT. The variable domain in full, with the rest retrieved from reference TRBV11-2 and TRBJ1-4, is EAGVAQSPRYKIIEKRQSVAFWCNPISGHATLYWYQQILGQGPKLLIQFQNNGVVDDSQLPKDRFSAERLKGVDSTLKIQPAKLEDSAVYLCASSSSGRGVEKLFFGSGTQLSVL.

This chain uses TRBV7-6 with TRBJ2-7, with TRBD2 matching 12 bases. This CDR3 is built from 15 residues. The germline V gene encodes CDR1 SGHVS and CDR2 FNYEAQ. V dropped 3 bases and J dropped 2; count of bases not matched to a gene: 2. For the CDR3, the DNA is TGTGCCAGCAGCTTTGGACTAGCGGGGCCCTACGAGCAGTACTTC. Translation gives CASSFGLAGPYEQYF.

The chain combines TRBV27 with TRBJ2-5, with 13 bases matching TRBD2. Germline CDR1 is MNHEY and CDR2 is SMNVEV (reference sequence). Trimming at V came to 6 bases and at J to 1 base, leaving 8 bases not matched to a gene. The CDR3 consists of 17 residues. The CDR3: CASRGLAGTPLQETQYF. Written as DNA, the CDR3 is TGTGCCAGCAGGGGACTAGCGGGAACACCCCTCCAAGAGACCCAGTACTTC.

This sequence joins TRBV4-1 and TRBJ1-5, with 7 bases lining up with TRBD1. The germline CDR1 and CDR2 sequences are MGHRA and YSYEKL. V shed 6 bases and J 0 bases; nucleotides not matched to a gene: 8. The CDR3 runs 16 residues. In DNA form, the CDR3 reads TGCGCCAGCAGTGAGGGGGCAGAGGATAGCAATCAGCCCCAGCATTTT. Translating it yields CASSEGAEDSNQPQHF.

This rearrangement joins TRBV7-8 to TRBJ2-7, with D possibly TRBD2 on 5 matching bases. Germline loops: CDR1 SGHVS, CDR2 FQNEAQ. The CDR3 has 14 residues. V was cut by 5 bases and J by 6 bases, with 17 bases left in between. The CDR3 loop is CASSPSPTSIEQYF. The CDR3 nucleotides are TGTGCCAGCAGCCCCAGTCCAACTAGTATCGAGCAGTACTTC.

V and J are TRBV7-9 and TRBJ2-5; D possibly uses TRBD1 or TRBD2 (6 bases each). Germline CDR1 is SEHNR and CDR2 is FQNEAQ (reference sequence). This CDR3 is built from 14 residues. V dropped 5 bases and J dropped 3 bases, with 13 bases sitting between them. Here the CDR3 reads CASSPQEGEETQYF. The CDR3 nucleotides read TGTGCCAGCAGCCCCCAGGAGGGGGAAGAGACCCAGTACTTC.

CDR3 protein: CASSLNEPGAFF. The DNA of the CDR3 is TGTGCCAGCAGTCTTAACGAGCCAGGTGCTTTCTTT. The V and J genes are TRBV28 and TRBJ1-1; unclear D gene. The V end lost 5 bases, the J end lost 11 bases, and 15 bases lay between the germline ends. CDR1 is MDHEN and CDR2 is SYDVKM in the germline V gene. The CDR3 covers 12 residues.

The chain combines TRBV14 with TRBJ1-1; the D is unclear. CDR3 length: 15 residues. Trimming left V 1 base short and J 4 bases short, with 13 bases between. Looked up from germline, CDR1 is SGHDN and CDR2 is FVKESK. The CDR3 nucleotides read TGTGCCAGCAGCCAAGTATTAGGGTTGGCCACTGAAGCTTTCTTT. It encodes CASSQVLGLATEAFF.

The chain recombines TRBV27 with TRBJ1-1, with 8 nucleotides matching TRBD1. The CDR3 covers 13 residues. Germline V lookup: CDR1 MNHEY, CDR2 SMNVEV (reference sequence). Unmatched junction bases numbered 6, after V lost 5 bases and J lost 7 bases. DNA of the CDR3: TGTGCCAGCAGTCCGGGGACAGGCCGTGAAGCTTTCTTT. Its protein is CASSPGTGREAFF.

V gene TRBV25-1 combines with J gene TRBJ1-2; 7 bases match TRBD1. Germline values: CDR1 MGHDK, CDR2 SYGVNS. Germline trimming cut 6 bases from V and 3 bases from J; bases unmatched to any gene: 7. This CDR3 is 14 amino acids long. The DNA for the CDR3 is TGTGCCAGCAGCGTGACAGGGAGCGACTATGGCTACACCTTC. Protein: CASSVTGSDYGYTF.

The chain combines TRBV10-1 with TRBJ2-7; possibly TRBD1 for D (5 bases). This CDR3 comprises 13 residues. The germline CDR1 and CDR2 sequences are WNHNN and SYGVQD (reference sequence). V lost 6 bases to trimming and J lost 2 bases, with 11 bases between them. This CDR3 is CASSHTTAYEQYF. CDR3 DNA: TGCGCCAGCAGCCATACGACAGCCTACGAGCAGTACTTC.

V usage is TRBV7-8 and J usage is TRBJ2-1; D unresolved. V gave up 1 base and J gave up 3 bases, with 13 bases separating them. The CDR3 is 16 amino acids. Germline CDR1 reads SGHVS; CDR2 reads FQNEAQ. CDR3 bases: TGTGCCAGCAGCTTAGTGCCCGGGTCTATCTACAATGAGCAGTTCTTC. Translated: CASSLVPGSIYNEQFF.

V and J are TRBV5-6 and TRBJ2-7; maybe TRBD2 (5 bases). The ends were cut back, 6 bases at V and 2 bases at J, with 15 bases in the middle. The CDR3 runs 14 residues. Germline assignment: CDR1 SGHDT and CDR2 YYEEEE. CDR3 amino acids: CASTVVDSAYEQYF. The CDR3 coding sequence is TGTGCCAGCACCGTTGTGGACTCAGCCTACGAGCAGTACTTC.

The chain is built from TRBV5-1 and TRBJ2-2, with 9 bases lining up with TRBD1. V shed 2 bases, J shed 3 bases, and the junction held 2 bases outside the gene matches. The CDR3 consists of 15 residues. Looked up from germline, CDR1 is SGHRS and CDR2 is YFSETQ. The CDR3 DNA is TGCGCCAGCAGCTTCGGGACAGGGTACACCGGGGAGCTGTTTTTT. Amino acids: CASSFGTGYTGELFF.

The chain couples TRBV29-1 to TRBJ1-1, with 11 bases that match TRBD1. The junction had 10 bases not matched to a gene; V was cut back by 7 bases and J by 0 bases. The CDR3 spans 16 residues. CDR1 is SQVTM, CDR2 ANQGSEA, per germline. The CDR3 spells CSGAGTGGFMNTEAFF. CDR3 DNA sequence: TGCAGCGGTGCCGGGACAGGGGGATTCATGAACACTGAAGCTTTCTTT.

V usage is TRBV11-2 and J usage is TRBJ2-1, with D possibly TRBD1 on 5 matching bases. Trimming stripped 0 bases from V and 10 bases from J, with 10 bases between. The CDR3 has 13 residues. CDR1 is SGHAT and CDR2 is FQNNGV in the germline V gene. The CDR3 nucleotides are TGTGCCAGCAGCTTAGAAGGACATTGGGAGCAGTTCTTC. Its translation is CASSLEGHWEQFF. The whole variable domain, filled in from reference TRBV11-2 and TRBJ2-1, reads EAGVAQSPRYKIIEKRQSVAFWCNPISGHATLYWYQQILGQGPKLLIQFQNNGVVDDSQLPKDRFSAERLKGVDSTLKIQPAKLEDSAVYLCASSLEGHWEQFFGPGTRLTVL.

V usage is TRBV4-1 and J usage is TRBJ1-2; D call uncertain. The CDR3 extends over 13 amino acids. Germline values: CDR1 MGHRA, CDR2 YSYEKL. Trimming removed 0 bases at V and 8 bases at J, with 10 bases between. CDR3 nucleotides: TGCGCCAGCAGCCAAGATGGCGGCCCAGGCTACACCTTC. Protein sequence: CASSQDGGPGYTF.

As DNA, the CDR3 is TGTGCCTGCTCCGGGACAGGGGACTCACCCCTCCACTTT. This codes for CACSGTGDSPLHF. The chain employs TRBV30 and TRBJ1-6, with 10 bases identical to TRBD1. Germline V gene sequence: CDR1 GTSNPN, CDR2 SVGIG (reference sequence). V lost 6 bases to trimming and J lost 10 bases; unmatched junction nucleotides: 6. The CDR3 spans 13 residues.